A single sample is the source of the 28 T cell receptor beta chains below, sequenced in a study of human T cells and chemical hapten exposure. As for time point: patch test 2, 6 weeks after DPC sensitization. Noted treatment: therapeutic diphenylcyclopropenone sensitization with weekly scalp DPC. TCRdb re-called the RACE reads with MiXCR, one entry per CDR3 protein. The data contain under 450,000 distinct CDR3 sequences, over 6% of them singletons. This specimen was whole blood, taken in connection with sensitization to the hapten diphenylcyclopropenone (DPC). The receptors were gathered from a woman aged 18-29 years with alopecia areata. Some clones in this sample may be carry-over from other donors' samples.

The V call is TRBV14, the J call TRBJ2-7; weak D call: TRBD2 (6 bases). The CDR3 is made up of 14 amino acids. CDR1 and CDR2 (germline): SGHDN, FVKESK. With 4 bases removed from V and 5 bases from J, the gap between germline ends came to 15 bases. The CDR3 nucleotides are TGTGCCAGCAGCCTGGATGGAGGGGCCCACGAGCAGTACTTC. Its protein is CASSLDGGAHEQYF.

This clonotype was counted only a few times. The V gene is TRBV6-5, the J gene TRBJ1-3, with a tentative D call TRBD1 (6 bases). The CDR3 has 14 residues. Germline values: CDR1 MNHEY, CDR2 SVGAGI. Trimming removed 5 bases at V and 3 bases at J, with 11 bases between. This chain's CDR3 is CASSRGGDGNTIYF. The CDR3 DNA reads TGTGCCAGCAGTCGCGGGGGCGATGGAAACACCATATATTTT.

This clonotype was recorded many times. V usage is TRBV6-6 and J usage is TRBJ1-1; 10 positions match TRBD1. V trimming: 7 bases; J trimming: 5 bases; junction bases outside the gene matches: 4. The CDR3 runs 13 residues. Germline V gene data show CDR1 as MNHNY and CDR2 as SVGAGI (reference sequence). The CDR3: CASKGTGVTEAFF. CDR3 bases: TGTGCCAGCAAGGGGACAGGGGTGACTGAAGCTTTCTTT.

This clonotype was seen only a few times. The CDR3 coding sequence is TGTGCCAGCTCACTGGACCAGAGCGATACGCAGTATTTT. This encodes CASSLDQSDTQYF. The chain is built from TRBV18 and TRBJ2-3; D is unclear. Deletions cut 4 bases from V and 6 bases from J, with 11 bases between. CDR1 KGHSH and CDR2 LQKENI come from the germline V gene. The CDR3 extends over 13 amino acids.

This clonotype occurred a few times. CDR3: CASSPTVNTGELFF. CDR3 nucleotide sequence: TGTGCCAGCAGCCCTACCGTAAACACCGGGGAGCTGTTTTTT. V is TRBV14 and J is TRBJ2-2; D gene uncertain. Germline V gene sequence: CDR1 SGHDN, CDR2 FVKESK. V was pared by 4 bases and J by 2 bases, with 8 bases between. The CDR3 has 14 residues.

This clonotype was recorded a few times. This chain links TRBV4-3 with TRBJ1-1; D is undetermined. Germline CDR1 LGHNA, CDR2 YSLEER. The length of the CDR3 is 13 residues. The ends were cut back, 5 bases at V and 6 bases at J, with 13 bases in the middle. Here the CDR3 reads CASSRRVRAEAFF. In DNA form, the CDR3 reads TGCGCCAGCAGCAGACGCGTGAGGGCTGAAGCTTTCTTT.

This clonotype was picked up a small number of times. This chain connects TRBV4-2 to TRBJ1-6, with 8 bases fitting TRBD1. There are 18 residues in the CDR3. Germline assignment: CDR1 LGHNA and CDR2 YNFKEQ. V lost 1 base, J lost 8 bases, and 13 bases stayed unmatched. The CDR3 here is CASSQAMITGGGDSPLHF. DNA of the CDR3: TGTGCCAGCAGCCAAGCCATGATAACAGGGGGAGGAGATTCACCCCTCCACTTT.

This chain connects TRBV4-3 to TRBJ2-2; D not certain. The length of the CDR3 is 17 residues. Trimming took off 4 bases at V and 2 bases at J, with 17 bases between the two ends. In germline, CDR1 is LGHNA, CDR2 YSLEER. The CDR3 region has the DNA TGCGCCAGCAGCCGCACCACTCCGCTTCTAAACACCGGGGAGCTGTTTTTT. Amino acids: CASSRTTPLLNTGELFF.

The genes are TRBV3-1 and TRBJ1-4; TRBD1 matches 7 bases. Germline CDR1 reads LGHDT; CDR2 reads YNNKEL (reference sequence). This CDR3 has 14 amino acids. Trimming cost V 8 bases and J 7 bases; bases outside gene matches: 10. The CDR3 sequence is CASATGPDTEKLFF. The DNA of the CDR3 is TGTGCCAGCGCGACAGGGCCGGATACTGAAAAACTGTTTTTT.

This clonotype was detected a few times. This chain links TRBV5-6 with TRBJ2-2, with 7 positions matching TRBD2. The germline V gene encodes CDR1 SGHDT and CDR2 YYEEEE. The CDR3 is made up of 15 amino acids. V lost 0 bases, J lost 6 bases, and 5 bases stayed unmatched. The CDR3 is CASSLESGIAGELFF. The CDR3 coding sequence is TGTGCCAGCAGCTTGGAGAGCGGGATAGCCGGGGAGCTGTTTTTT.

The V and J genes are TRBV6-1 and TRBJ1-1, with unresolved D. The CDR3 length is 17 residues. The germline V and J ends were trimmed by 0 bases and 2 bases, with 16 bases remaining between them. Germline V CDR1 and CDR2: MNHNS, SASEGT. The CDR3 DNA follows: TGTGCCAGCAGTGAAGCGTCTTGGGAGGGAATAAACACTGAAGCTTTCTTT. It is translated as CASSEASWEGINTEAFF.

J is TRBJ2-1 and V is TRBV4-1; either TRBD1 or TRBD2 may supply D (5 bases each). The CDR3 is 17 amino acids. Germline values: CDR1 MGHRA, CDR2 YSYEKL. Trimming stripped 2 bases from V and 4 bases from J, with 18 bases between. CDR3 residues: CASSQSIGTPLYNEQFF. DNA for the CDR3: TGCGCCAGCAGCCAATCTATCGGGACCCCTCTTTACAATGAGCAGTTCTTC.

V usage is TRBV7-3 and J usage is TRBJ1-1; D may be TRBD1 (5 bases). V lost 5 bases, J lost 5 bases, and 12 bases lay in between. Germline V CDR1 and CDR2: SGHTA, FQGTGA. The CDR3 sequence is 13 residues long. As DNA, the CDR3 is TGTGCCAGCAGCCCAGACAGACTAACTGAAGCTTTCTTT. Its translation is CASSPDRLTEAFF.

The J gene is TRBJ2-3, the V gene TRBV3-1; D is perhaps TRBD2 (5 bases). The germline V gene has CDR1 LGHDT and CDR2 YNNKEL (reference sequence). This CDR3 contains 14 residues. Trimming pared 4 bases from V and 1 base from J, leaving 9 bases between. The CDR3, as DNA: TGTGCCAGCAGCCGGGGTAGCGGCACAGATACGCAGTATTTT. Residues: CASSRGSGTDTQYF.

The CDR3 here is CASSPWGQGAGSPLHF. In DNA form, the CDR3 reads TGTGCCAGCAGTCCCTGGGGACAGGGGGCGGGGTCACCCCTCCACTTT. This chain connects TRBV27 to TRBJ1-6, with 12 bases aligning to TRBD1. V lost 5 bases to trimming and J lost 10 bases; unmatched junction nucleotides: 9. Germline V CDR1 and CDR2: MNHEY, SMNVEV (reference sequence). This CDR3 has 16 amino acids.

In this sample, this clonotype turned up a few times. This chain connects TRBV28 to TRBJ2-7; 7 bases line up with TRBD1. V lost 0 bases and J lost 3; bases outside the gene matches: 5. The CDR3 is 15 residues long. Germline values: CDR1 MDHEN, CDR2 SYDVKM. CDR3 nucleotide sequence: TGTGCCAGCAGTTTATGGACGGACAGGTTCTACGAGCAGTACTTC. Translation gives CASSLWTDRFYEQYF.

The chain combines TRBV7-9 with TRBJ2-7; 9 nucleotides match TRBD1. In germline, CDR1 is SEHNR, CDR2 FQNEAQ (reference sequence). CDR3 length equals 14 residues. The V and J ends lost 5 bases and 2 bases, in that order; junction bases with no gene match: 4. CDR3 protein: CASSGTGTAYEQYF. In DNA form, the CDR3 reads TGTGCCAGCAGCGGGACAGGGACCGCCTACGAGCAGTACTTC.

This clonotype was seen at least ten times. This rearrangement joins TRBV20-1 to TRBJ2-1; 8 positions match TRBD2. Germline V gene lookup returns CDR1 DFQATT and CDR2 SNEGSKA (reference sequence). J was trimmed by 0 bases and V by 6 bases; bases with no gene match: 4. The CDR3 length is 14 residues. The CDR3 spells CSAPRGGSYNEQFF. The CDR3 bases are TGCAGTGCCCCCCGGGGGGGCTCCTACAATGAGCAGTTCTTC.

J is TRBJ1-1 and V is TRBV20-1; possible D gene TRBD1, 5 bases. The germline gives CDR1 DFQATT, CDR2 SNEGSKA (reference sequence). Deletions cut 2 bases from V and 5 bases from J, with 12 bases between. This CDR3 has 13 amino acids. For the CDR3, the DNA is TGCAGTGCTAGAAGGACGGAGGGGACTGAAGCTTTCTTT. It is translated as CSARRTEGTEAFF.

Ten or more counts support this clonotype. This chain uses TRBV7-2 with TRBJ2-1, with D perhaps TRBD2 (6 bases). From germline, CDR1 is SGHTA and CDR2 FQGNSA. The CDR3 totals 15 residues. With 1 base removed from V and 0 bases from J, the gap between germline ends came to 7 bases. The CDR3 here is CASSLVGSSYNEQFF. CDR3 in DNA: TGTGCCAGCAGCTTAGTCGGGAGCTCCTACAATGAGCAGTTCTTC.

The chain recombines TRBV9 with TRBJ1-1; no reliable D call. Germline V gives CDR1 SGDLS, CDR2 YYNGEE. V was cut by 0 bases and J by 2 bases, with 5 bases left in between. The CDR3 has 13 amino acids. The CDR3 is CASSVGSNTEAFF. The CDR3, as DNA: TGTGCCAGCAGCGTAGGGTCTAACACTGAAGCTTTCTTT.

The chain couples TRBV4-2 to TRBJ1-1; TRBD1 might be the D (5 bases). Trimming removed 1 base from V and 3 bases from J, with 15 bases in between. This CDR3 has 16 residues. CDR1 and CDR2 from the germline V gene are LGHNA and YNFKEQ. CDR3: CASSQGRQGVDTEAFF. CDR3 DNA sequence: TGTGCCAGCAGCCAAGGGAGGCAGGGAGTGGACACTGAAGCTTTCTTT.

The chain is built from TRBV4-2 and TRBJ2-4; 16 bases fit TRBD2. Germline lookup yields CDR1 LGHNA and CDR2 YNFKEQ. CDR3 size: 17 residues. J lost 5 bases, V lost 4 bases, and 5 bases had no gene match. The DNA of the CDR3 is TGTGCCAGCAGCCGAACCGGGACTAGCGGGGGGGAAAACATTCAGTACTTC. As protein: CASSRTGTSGGENIQYF.

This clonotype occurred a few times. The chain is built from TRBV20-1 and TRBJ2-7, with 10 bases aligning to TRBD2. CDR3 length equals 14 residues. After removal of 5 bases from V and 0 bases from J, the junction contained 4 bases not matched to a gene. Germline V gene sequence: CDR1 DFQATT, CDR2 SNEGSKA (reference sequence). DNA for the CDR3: TGCAGTGCTTACCCTAGCGGGAGCTCCTACGAGCAGTACTTC. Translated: CSAYPSGSSYEQYF.

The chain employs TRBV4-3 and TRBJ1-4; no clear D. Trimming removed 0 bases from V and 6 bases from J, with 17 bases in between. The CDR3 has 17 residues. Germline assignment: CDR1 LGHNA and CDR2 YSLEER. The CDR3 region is CASSQEVQADPDEKLFF. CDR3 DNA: TGCGCCAGCAGCCAAGAAGTCCAGGCCGACCCAGATGAAAAACTGTTTTTT.

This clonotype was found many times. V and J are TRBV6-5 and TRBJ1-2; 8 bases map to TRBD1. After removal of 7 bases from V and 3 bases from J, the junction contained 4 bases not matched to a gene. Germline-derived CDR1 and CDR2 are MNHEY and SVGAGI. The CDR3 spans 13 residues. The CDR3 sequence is CASTPGQDYGYTF. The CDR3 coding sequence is TGTGCCAGCACTCCGGGACAGGACTATGGCTACACCTTC.

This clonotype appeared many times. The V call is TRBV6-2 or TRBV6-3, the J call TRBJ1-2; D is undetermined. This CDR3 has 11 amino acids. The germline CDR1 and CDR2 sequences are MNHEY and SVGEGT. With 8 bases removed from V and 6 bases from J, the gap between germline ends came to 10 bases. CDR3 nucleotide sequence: TGTGCCAGCCGTCGTTATGATGGCTACACCTTC. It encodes CASRRYDGYTF.

This CDR3 reads CASSRQGRVTGELFF. CDR3 in DNA: TGTGCCAGCAGTCGGCAGGGTCGGGTCACCGGGGAGCTGTTTTTT. This chain joins TRBV27 and TRBJ2-2, with a possible D match to TRBD1 (5 bases). Trimming left V 5 bases short and J 4 bases short, with 14 bases between. The CDR3 runs 15 residues. CDR1 and CDR2 (germline): MNHEY, SMNVEV (reference sequence).